These 17 T cell receptor beta chains share one sample of origin, sequenced in a study of T cell repertoires and Cas9 in healthy adults. Assay used: immunoSEQ multiplex PCR; TCRdb lists only in-frame clones, some missing. The sample has around 15,000 clones; roughly 90% are singletons. Material: Tregs (CD4+, CD25+, CD127-, CD137-, CD154-) from PBMCs; culture status not recorded. All receptors derive from a human donor in good health.

The V call is TRBV19, the J call TRBJ2-7, with D possibly being TRBD1 (6 bases). The CDR3 spans 13 residues. Trimming removed 2 bases from V and 5 bases from J, with 10 bases in between. Germline CDR1 reads LNHDA; CDR2 reads SQIVND (reference sequence). The CDR3 region is CASSIQGFDEQYF. In nucleotides, the CDR3 is TGTGCCAGTAGTATACAGGGGTTCGACGAGCAGTACTTC.

The chain is built from TRBV19 and TRBJ2-3; D is uncertain. V was cut by 3 bases and J by 6 bases, with 4 bases left in between. This CDR3 is 11 amino acids long. Germline V gene data show CDR1 as LNHDA and CDR2 as SQIVND (reference sequence). CDR3 DNA sequence: TGTGCCAGTAGTATTTCGGATACGCAGTATTTT. Encoded protein: CASSISDTQYF. Variable domain in full (rest from reference TRBV19 and TRBJ2-3): DGGITQSPKYLFRKEGQNVTLSCEQNLNHDAMYWYRQDPGQGLRLIYYSQIVNDFQKGDIAEGYSVSREKKESFPLTVTSAQKNPTAFYLCASSISDTQYFGPGTRLTVL.

The rearrangement joins TRBV9 to TRBJ1-6; the D gene is possibly TRBD1 (5 bases). Germline loops: CDR1 SGDLS, CDR2 YYNGEE. The V gene lost 0 bases and the J gene lost 10 bases, with 11 bases spanning the gap. The CDR3 sequence is 14 residues long. The CDR3 sequence is CASSVGGAVSPLHF. CDR3 coding DNA: TGTGCCAGCAGCGTAGGAGGGGCGGTCTCACCCCTCCACTTT.

Note on this clone: A far larger clone is off by one base, so a read error is likely. Other DNA sequences from this sample encode an identical CDR3 as well. Written as DNA, the CDR3 is TGCGCCAGCAGCTTGGCCGGACAGGGCACCGGGGAGCTGTTCTTT. This codes for CASSLAGQGTGELFF. The rearrangement uses TRBV5-1 and TRBJ2-2, with 8 bases matching TRBD1. This CDR3 has 15 amino acids. The germline CDR1 and CDR2 sequences are SGHRS and YFSETQ.

The chain links TRBV7-9 to TRBJ1-3; D not certain. The CDR3 is 13 residues long. The V and J ends lost 6 bases and 2 bases respectively, with 8 bases between them. Germline V lookup: CDR1 SEHNR, CDR2 FQNEAQ (reference sequence). The CDR3: CASRKGAGNTIYF. CDR3 DNA: TGTGCCAGCAGGAAGGGAGCTGGAAACACCATATATTTT.

The genes are TRBV5-4 and TRBJ2-1; 8 bases agree with TRBD2. Trimming cost V 3 bases and J 4 bases; bases outside gene matches: 6. Germline values: CDR1 SGHNT, CDR2 YYREEE (reference sequence). This CDR3 has 15 amino acids. CDR3 sequence reads: CASSSAGEPYNEQFF. In DNA form, the CDR3 reads TGTGCCAGCAGCTCAGCGGGGGAGCCATACAATGAGCAGTTCTTC.

V is TRBV11-2 and J is TRBJ2-1, with 11 positions matching TRBD2. Germline V gives CDR1 SGHAT, CDR2 FQNNGV. Trimming took 4 bases from V and 8 from J; bases not matched to a gene: 7. The CDR3 is made up of 15 amino acids. The CDR3 bases are TGTGCCAGCAGCTCGCGACTAGCGGGGAGTTATGAGCAGTTCTTC. Translating it yields CASSSRLAGSYEQFF.

The chain recombines TRBV6-1 with TRBJ2-4; D not resolved. This CDR3 spans 14 amino acids. Germline-derived CDR1 and CDR2 are MNHNS and SASEGT. V was clipped by 6 bases and J by 2 bases, with 11 bases between them. CDR3 sequence (DNA): TGTGCCAGCAGAAGACATCGGACCAAAAACATTCAGTACTTC. Protein: CASRRHRTKNIQYF.

The rearrangement joins TRBV5-1 to TRBJ1-4; no firm D call. Germline V lookup: CDR1 SGHRS, CDR2 YFSETQ. The CDR3 spans 14 residues. V dropped 2 bases and J dropped 7 bases, with 12 bases sitting between them. The CDR3 loop is CASSFEGGGEKLFF. The CDR3 DNA reads TGCGCCAGCAGCTTTGAGGGTGGCGGTGAAAAACTGTTTTTT.

The V gene is TRBV19, the J gene TRBJ2-3; possible D gene TRBD2, 6 bases. The V end lost 3 bases, the J end lost 6 bases, and 10 bases lay between the germline ends. CDR1 and CDR2 (germline): LNHDA, SQIVND (reference sequence). This CDR3 is 13 amino acids long. The CDR3 DNA reads as TGTGCCAGTAGTATGAGAAGCGGGGATACGCAGTATTTT. Translation: CASSMRSGDTQYF.

This sequence joins TRBV27 and TRBJ2-1; TRBD1 might be the D (6 bases). The germline CDR1 and CDR2 sequences are MNHEY and SMNVEV (reference sequence). V shed 7 bases and J shed 4 bases, with 11 bases lying between them. CDR3 length: 13 amino acids. This CDR3 is CASISQGYNEQFF. Here the CDR3 DNA reads TGTGCCAGCATTAGTCAGGGGTACAATGAGCAGTTCTTC.

This chain uses TRBV7-6 with TRBJ2-5, with D uncertain. Trimming removed 5 bases from V and 1 base from J, with 11 bases in between. This CDR3 is built from 14 residues. Germline CDR1 reads SGHVS; CDR2 reads FNYEAQ. The CDR3 loop is CASSPLRGQETQYF. The CDR3 coding sequence is TGTGCCAGCAGCCCCCTGCGTGGCCAAGAGACCCAGTACTTC.

The rearrangement joins TRBV5-1 to TRBJ2-3; D is possibly TRBD1 or TRBD2 (5 bases each). The CDR3 is 14 residues long. With 0 bases removed from V and 3 bases from J, the gap between germline ends came to 8 bases. The germline V gene encodes CDR1 SGHRS and CDR2 YFSETQ. CDR3 amino acids: CASSLAGATDTQYF. In nucleotides, the CDR3 is TGCGCCAGCAGCTTGGCCGGGGCTACAGATACGCAGTATTTT. Full variable domain (rest looked up from reference TRBV5-1 and TRBJ2-3): KAGVTQTPRYLIKTRGQQVTLSCSPISGHRSVSWYQQTPGQGLQFLFEYFSETQRNKGNFPGRFSGRQFSNSRSEMNVSTLELGDSALYLCASSLAGATDTQYFGPGTRLTVL.

This chain joins TRBV28 and TRBJ2-7; 10 bases fit TRBD2. The CDR3 covers 15 residues. Germline CDR1 and CDR2: MDHEN and SYDVKM. V lost 4 bases to trimming and J lost 1 base; unmatched junction nucleotides: 4. CDR3 sequence: CASSSSSGGSYEQYF. CDR3 coding DNA: TGTGCCAGCAGTTCATCTAGCGGGGGTTCCTACGAGCAGTACTTC.

V usage is TRBV6-5 and J usage is TRBJ1-1; D may be TRBD1 (6 bases). The V end was cut by 5 bases, the J end by 11 bases, with 9 bases between. Germline CDR1 and CDR2: MNHEY and SVGAGI. This CDR3 spans 10 amino acids. The CDR3 DNA reads as TGTGCCAGCAGTGCGACAGGCGCTTTCTTT. Protein product: CASSATGAFF.

This chain joins TRBV7-9 and TRBJ1-1; D ambiguous. Deletions cut 1 base from V and 2 bases from J, with 5 bases between. The V gene's germline CDR1 is SEHNR and CDR2 FQNEAQ (reference sequence). The CDR3 is 13 amino acids. In nucleotides, the CDR3 is TGTGCCAGCAGCTTAGAAGTAAACACTGAAGCTTTCTTT. Its translation: CASSLEVNTEAFF.

The rearrangement joins TRBV6-5 to TRBJ2-1; a weak D match, TRBD2 (6 bases). Trimming cost V 4 bases and J 3 bases, with 13 bases left between them. The CDR3 runs 15 residues. CDR1 and CDR2 (germline): MNHEY, SVGAGI. CDR3 amino acids: CASSSSLGGYNEQFF. CDR3 coding DNA: TGTGCCAGCAGTTCTTCTTTGGGGGGCTACAATGAGCAGTTCTTC.